This T cell receptor beta chain was captured by sequencing in a study of blood T cell repertoires in COVID-19. Study-wide context: The United States, Italy and Spain provided the acute and convalescent COVID-19 samples. The analysed material was cDNA or gDNA that came from T cells, B-cell-depleted T cells, or PBMCs.

With V trimmed by 0 bases and J by 5 bases, 5 bases remained unmatched. The CDR3 length is 15 residues. Germline V gene data show CDR1 as SGHRS and CDR2 as YFSETQ. Profiling relied on immunoSEQ multiplex PCR, and the TCRdb table lists in-frame clones only, not all of them. Here the sample spans 150,000 to 160,000 clones, 80% being singletons. This clonotype was obtained from a man aged 60-69 years with acute or convalescent COVID-19. The specimen sequenced was peripheral blood. The chain joins TRBV5-1 to TRBJ2-3; 8 bases map to TRBD1. CDR3 loop: CASSLAGQGGDTQYF. Written as DNA, the CDR3 is TGCGCCAGCAGCTTGGCTGGACAGGGTGGAGATACGCAGTATTTT.